These T cell receptor beta chains were read from a single sample in a study of PD-1 blockade in classical Hodgkin lymphoma. Sequencing used immunoSEQ multiplex PCR; TCRdb keeps in-frame clones, though not all of them. The data contain approximately 9,700 clones, 65% to 85% of them singletons. The starting material was peripheral blood mononuclear cells (PBMCs), obtained before the fourth cycle of nivolumab. The receptors here all came from a human donor with classical Hodgkin lymphoma. Both conserved end residues are part of each CDR3. The D gene is left open where the match is weak. The size field is filled for only some rows; it gives once, few, many or a size class.

CDR3 DNA	CDR3 protein	clone size	V gene	J gene	D gene	CDR3 length
TGTGCCAGTAGTTTTCGGGACAGTGTCCTAGTCAACTATGGCTACACCTTC	CASSFRDSVLVNYGYTF	NA	TRBV19	TRBJ1-2	TRBD1	17
TGTGCCAGCAGCCAAGAGTTTTTGCCGAGAGGACTAGCGGGAGCGACCGGGGAGCTGTTTTTT	CASSQEFLPRGLAGATGELFF	once	TRBV4-2	TRBJ2-2	TRBD2	21
TGTGCCAGCAGCTTGGGTTCGGTCCCTCTCCTCTATGGCTACACCTTC	CASSLGSVPLLYGYTF	few	TRBV5-6	TRBJ1-2	NA	16
TGTGCCAGCACCCAGGGGGGGGGAGAGACCCAGTACTTC	CASTQGGGETQYF	once	TRBV6-6	TRBJ2-5	NA	13
TGTGCCAGCAGCGTAGTTGGGGGGGCCTCCTACAATGAGCAGTTCTTC	CASSVVGGASYNEQFF	NA	TRBV9	TRBJ2-1	NA	16
TGTGCCAGTTCGGGGTATTTCATCACAGATACGCAGTATTTT	CASSGYFITDTQYF	once	TRBV6-5	TRBJ2-3	NA	14
TGTGCCAGCAGCCGCCGGGGTGGAGAGACCCAGTACTTC	CASSRRGGETQYF	NA	TRBV11-2	TRBJ2-5	NA	13
TGTGCCAGCAGCGGGACAGGGGGCAATGGCTACACCTTC	CASSGTGGNGYTF	NA	TRBV5-4	TRBJ1-2	TRBD1	13
TGTGCCAGCAGTGACCGGGACAGTAGGGCGAACTATGGCTACACCTTC	CASSDRDSRANYGYTF	NA	TRBV25-1	TRBJ1-2	TRBD1	16
TGTGCCAGCAGCAAGTCCCCCGGGACCGATCAGCCCCAGCATTTT	CASSKSPGTDQPQHF	NA	TRBV9	TRBJ1-5	NA	15
TGTGCCAGCAGCTTCCCAGGGTTCTCTGAAGCTTTCTTT	CASSFPGFSEAFF	NA	TRBV5-6	TRBJ1-1	NA	13
TGTGCCAGCAGTTACTCTCAGGGAATGGGAGGCTACACCTTC	CASSYSQGMGGYTF	once	TRBV6-6	TRBJ1-2	NA	14
TGTGCCTCTAATGGGGGGCAGGGAGGGACAGATACGCAGTATTTT	CASNGGQGGTDTQYF	NA	TRBV30	TRBJ2-3	NA	15
TGTGCCAGCATATCGAAGCGGTTGAGCTCCTACAATGAGCAGTTCTTC	CASISKRLSSYNEQFF	NA	TRBV2	TRBJ2-1	NA	16
TGTGCCAGCAGCCTTTCAAAGGGACACATGAACACCGGGGAGCTGTTTTTT	CASSLSKGHMNTGELFF	NA	TRBV5-4	TRBJ2-2	NA	17
TGTGCCAGCAGTTCGGGAGGGCCAGGGGACATTCAGTACTTC	CASSSGGPGDIQYF	NA	TRBV28	TRBJ2-4	TRBD2	14
TGTGCCAGCAGCTCGCGGACAGGGGCGATTGGATCGGACACTGAAGCTTTCTTT	CASSSRTGAIGSDTEAFF	NA	TRBV7-3	TRBJ1-1	TRBD1	18
TGTGCCAGCAGCTTCTTAGCGACCAGCACTAGGAACACCGGGGAGCTGTTTTTT	CASSFLATSTRNTGELFF	few	TRBV7-2	TRBJ2-2	NA	18
TGCGCCAGCAGCTTGGGGGGAAACTATGGCTACACCTTC	CASSLGGNYGYTF	NA	TRBV5-1	TRBJ1-2	NA	13
TGTGCCAGCAGCTTAAGTGGGGGTAGCACCGGGGAGCTGTTTTTT	CASSLSGGSTGELFF	NA	TRBV7-3	TRBJ2-2	NA	15
TGTGCCAGCAGCTTACCCTACTCTGGGGCCAACGTCCTGACTTTC	CASSLPYSGANVLTF	NA	TRBV7-3	TRBJ2-6	NA	15
TGTGCCAGCAGCCAAGCCCTGGGAACTTTCTACGAGCAGTACTTC	CASSQALGTFYEQYF	NA	TRBV4-2	TRBJ2-7	NA	15
TGTGCCAGCACTGGGGGGACAAATCATGAGCAGTTCTTC	CASTGGTNHEQFF	NA	TRBV27	TRBJ2-1	NA	13
TGCAGCGTCGCAACTAGCGGGATTTTTAGTGGCAGAAACAATGAGCAGTTCTTC	CSVATSGIFSGRNNEQFF	NA	TRBV29-1	TRBJ2-1	TRBD2	18
TGTGCCAGCAGTGAAGCCCTAGGACAGGGAGACATACTCCTCTTC	CASSEALGQGDILLF	few	TRBV2	TRBJ1-2	TRBD1	15
TGTGCCAGTAGTACGAGGGGCCAGGGGAGCACTGAAGCTTTCTTT	CASSTRGQGSTEAFF	few	TRBV19	TRBJ1-1	NA	15
TGTGCCAGCAGTTACGGGGGGAGGGACACTGAAGCTTTCTTT	CASSYGGRDTEAFF	few	TRBV6-6	TRBJ1-1	NA	14
TGTGCTAGTGGGAAGGGTAATCGGGACTCTAGCGGGAGAGGCACAGATACGCAGTATTTT	CASGKGNRDSSGRGTDTQYF	NA	TRBV12-5	TRBJ2-3	TRBD2	20
TGCGCCAGCAGCTCAAGTCAGGGGGCAGGAAACACCATATATTTT	CASSSSQGAGNTIYF	NA	TRBV5-1	TRBJ1-3	TRBD1	15
TGTGCCAGCAGCTCCAGGGGGGTTGGTAACTATGGCTACACCTTC	CASSSRGVGNYGYTF	NA	TRBV13	TRBJ1-2	TRBD1	15
TGTGCCAGCAGTGAAAAGGTCGGGGGATCCTACGAGCAGTACTTC	CASSEKVGGSYEQYF	NA	TRBV6-1	TRBJ2-7	NA	15
TGTGCCAGTAGTACTGGGCTTGGGGGCTACAACACTGAAGCTTTCTTT	CASSTGLGGYNTEAFF	NA	TRBV19	TRBJ1-1	NA	16
TGTGCCAGCAGCTTACGAGCCGGACTAGCGGGACGCGAGACCCAGTACTTC	CASSLRAGLAGRETQYF	NA	TRBV5-4	TRBJ2-5	TRBD2	17
TGTGCCAGCAGCGTCAGGGGAGACTCCTACAATGAGCAGTTCTTC	CASSVRGDSYNEQFF	NA	TRBV9	TRBJ2-1	NA	15
TGTGCCAGCTCACGGGGGGCGGTATATCAGCCCCAGCATTTT	CASSRGAVYQPQHF	few	TRBV18	TRBJ1-5	NA	14